This T cell receptor beta chain was recorded in a study of T-cell memory formation after mild COVID-19. V lost 2 bases, J lost 5 bases, and 10 bases lay in between. CDR3 size: 14 residues. The germline CDR1 and CDR2 sequences are KGHSH and LQKENI. One entry per CDR3 protein results from TCRdb running MiXCR on the 5' RACE reads. The sample includes about 430,000 distinct CDR3 sequences, approximately 24% of them seen just once. The TCR comes from an adult woman who had mild COVID-19 (a few samples of this study predate the infection). Cell type and time point are not known. The rearrangement uses TRBV18 and TRBJ1-5; D not resolved. The sequenced sample consisted of PBMCs or a T cell subset sorted from them (not recorded which). The CDR3 sequence is CASSPGEKYQPQHF. CDR3 coding DNA: TGTGCCAGCTCACCAGGGGAGAAGTATCAGCCCCAGCATTTT.